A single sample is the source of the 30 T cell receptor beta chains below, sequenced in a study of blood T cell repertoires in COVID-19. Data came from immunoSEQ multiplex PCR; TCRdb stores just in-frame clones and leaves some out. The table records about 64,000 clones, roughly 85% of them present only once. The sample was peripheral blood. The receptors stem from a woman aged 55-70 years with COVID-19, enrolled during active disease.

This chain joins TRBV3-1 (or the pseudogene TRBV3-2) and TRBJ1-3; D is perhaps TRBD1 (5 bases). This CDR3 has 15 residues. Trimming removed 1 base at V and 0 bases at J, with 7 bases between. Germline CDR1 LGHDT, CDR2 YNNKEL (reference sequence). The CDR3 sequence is CASSQAGISGNTIYF. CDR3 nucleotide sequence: TGTGCCAGCAGCCAAGCAGGGATCTCTGGAAACACCATATATTTT.

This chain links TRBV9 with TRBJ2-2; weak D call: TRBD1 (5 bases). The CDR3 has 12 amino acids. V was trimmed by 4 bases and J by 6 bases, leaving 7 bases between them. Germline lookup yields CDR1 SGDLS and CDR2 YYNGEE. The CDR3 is CASSPGPGELFF. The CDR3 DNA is TGTGCCAGCAGCCCAGGGCCCGGGGAGCTGTTTTTT.

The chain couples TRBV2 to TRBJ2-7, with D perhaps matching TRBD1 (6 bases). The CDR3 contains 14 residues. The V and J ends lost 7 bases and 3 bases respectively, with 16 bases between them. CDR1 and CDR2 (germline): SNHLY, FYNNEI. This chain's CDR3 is CASNSQGPYYEQYF. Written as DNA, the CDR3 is TGTGCCAGCAACTCCCAGGGGCCATACTACGAGCAGTACTTC.

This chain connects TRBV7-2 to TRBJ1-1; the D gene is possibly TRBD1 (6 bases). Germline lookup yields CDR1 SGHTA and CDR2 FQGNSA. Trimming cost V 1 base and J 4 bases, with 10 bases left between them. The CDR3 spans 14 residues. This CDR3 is CASSLDRVFTEAFF. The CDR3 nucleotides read TGTGCCAGCAGCTTAGACAGGGTGTTCACTGAAGCTTTCTTT.

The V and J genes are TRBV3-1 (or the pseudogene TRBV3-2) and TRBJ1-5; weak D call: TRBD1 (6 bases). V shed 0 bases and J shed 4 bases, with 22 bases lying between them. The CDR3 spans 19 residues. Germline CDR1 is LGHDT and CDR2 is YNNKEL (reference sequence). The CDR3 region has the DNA TGTGCCAGCAGCCAAGATTTGGGGGCAGGGTGGTTGAGGAATCAGCCCCAGCATTTT. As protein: CASSQDLGAGWLRNQPQHF.

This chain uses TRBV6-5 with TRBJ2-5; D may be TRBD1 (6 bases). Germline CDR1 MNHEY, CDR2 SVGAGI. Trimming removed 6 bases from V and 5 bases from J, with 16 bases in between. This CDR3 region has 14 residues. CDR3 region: CASRFDRRGETQYF. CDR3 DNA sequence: TGTGCCAGCAGGTTCGACAGGCGCGGGGAGACCCAGTACTTC.

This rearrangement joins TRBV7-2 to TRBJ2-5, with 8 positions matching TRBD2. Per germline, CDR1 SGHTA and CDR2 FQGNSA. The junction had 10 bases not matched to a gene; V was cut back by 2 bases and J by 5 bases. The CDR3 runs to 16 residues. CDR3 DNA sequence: TGTGCCAGCAGCTTAACAGCGGGGGCCTTCGGTGAGACCCAGTACTTC. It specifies CASSLTAGAFGETQYF. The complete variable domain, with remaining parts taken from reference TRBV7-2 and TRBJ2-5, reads GAGVSQSPSNKVTEKGKDVELRCDPISGHTALYWYRQSLGQGLEFLIYFQGNSAPDKSGLPSDRFSAERTGGSVSTLTIQRTQQEDSAVYLCASSLTAGAFGETQYFGPGTRLLVL.

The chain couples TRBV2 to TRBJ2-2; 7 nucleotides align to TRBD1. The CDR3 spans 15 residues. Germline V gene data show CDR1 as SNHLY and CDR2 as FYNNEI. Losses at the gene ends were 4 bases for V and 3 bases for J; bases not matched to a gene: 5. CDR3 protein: CASSGQGTYTGELFF. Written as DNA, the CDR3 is TGTGCCAGCAGTGGACAGGGAACGTACACCGGGGAGCTGTTTTTT. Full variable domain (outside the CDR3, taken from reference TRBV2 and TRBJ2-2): EPEVTQTPSHQVTQMGQEVILRCVPISNHLYFYWYRQILGQKVEFLVSFYNNEISEKSEIFDDQFSVERPDGSNFTLKIRSTKLEDSAMYFCASSGQGTYTGELFFGEGSRLTVL.

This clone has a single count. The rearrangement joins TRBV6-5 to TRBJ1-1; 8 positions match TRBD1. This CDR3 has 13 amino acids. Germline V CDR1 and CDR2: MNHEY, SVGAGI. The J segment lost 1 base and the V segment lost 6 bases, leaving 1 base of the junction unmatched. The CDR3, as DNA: TGTGCCAGCAGGGACAGGGAGAACACTGAAGCTTTCTTT. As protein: CASRDRENTEAFF.

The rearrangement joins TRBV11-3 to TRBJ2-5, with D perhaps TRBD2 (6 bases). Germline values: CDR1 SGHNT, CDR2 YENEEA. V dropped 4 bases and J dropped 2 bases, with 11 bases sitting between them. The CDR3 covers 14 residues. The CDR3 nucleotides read TGTGCCAGCAGCTCTTTAGCGGCACAAGAGACCCAGTACTTC. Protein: CASSSLAAQETQYF.

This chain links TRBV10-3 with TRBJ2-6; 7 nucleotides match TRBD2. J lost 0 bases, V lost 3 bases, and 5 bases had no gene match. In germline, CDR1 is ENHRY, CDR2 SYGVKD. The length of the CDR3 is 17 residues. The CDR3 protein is CAISDTGGGSGANVLTF. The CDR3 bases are TGTGCCATCAGTGACACAGGCGGGGGCTCTGGGGCCAACGTCCTGACTTTC.

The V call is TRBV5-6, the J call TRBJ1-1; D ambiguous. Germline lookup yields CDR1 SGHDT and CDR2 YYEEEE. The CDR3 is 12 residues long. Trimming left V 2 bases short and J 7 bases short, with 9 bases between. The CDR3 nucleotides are TGTGCCAGCAGCTTTAATCCAGTTGAAGCTTTCTTT. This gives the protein CASSFNPVEAFF.

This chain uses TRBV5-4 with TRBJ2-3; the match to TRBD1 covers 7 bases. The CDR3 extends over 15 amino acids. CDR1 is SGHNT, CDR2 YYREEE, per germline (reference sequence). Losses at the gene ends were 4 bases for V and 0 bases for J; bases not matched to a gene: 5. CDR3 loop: CASSGDSSSTDTQYF. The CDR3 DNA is TGTGCCAGCAGCGGGGACAGTTCTAGCACAGATACGCAGTATTTT. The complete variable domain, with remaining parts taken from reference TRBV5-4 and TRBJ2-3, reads ETGVTQSPTHLIKTRGQQVTLRCSSQSGHNTVSWYQQALGQGPQFIFQYYREEENGRGNFPPRFSGLQFPNYSSELNVNALELDDSALYLCASSGDSSSTDTQYFGPGTRLTVL.

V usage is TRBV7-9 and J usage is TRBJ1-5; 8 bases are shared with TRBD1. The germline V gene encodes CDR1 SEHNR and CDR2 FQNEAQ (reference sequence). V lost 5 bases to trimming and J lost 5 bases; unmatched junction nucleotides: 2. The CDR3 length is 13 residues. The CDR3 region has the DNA TGTGCCAGCAGCGGACAGGGAGATCAGCCCCAGCATTTT. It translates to CASSGQGDQPQHF.

In DNA form, the CDR3 reads TGTGCCAGCTCACCTTTCTCTGGGCGGGAGGGCATCGATGAGCAGTTCTTC. Translation: CASSPFSGREGIDEQFF. The chain uses TRBV18 and TRBJ2-1, with 9 bases lining up with TRBD2. The CDR3 loop spans 17 amino acids. Germline V gene sequence: CDR1 KGHSH, CDR2 LQKENI. V gave up 3 bases and J gave up 8 bases; unmatched junction bases: 14.

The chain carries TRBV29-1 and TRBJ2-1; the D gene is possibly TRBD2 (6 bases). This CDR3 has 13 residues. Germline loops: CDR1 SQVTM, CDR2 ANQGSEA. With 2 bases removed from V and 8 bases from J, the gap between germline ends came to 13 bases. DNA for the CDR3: TGCAGCGTTGAAAGACCGGGGGTCGATGAGCAGTTCTTC. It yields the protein CSVERPGVDEQFF.

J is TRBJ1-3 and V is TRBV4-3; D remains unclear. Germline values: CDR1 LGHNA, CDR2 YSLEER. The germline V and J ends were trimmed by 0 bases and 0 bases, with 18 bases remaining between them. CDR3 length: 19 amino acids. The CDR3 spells CASSQEVRQRFLSGNTIYF. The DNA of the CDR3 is TGCGCCAGCAGCCAAGAGGTTCGGCAGCGGTTTCTCTCTGGAAACACCATATATTTT.

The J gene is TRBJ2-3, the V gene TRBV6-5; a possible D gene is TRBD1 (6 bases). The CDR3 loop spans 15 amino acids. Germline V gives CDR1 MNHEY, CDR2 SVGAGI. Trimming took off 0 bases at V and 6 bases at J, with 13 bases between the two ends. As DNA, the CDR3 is TGTGCCAGCAGTTACTCGGGTATCCAGGGGGATACGCAGTATTTT. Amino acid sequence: CASSYSGIQGDTQYF.

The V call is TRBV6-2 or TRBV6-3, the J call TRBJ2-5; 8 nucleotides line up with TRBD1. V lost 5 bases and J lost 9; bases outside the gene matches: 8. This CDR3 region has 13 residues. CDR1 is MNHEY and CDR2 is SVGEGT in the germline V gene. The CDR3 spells CASSRTGPSAQYF. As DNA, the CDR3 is TGTGCCAGCAGTAGGACAGGGCCCTCGGCCCAGTACTTC.

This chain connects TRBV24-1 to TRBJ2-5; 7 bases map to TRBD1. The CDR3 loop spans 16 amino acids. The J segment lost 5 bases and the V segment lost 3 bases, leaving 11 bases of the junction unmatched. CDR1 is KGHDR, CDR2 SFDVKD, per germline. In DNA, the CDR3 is TGTGCCACCAGTGATGGGCTAGGGGGCTCGCGGGAGACCCAGTACTTC. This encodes CATSDGLGGSRETQYF.

DNA for the CDR3: TGTGCCAGCAGTGGTTGGGACAGTACTAGCACAGATACGCAGTATTTT. Protein product: CASSGWDSTSTDTQYF. The gene calls are TRBV6-1 and TRBJ2-3, with TRBD1 matching 7 bases. Germline assignment: CDR1 MNHNS and CDR2 SASEGT. The CDR3 is made up of 16 amino acids. The V segment lost 4 bases and the J segment 0 bases; nucleotides outside the gene matches: 7.

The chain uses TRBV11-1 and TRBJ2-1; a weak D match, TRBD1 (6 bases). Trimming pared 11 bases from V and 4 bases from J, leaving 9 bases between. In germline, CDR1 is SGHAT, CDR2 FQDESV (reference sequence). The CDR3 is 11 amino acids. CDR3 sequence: CAWGTYNEQFF. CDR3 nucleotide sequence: TGTGCCTGGGGGACATACAATGAGCAGTTCTTC.

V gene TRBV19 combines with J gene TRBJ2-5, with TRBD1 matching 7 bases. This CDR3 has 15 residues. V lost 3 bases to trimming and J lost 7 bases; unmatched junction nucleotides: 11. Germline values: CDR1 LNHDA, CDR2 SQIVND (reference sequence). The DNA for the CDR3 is TGTGCCAGTAGTATGGGGACAGCGAGCGGAGGGACCCAGTACTTC. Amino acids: CASSMGTASGGTQYF.

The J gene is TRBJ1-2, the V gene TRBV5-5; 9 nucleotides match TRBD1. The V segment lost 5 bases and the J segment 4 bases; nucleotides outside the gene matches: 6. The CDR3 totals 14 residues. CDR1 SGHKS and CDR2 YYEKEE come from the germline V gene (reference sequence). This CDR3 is CASRSPGQGYGYTF. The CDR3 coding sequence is TGTGCCAGCAGGTCCCCGGGACAGGGCTATGGCTACACCTTC.

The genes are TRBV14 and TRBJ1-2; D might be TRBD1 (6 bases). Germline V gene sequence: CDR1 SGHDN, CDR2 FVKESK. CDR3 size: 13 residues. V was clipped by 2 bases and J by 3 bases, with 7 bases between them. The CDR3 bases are TGTGCCAGCAGCCAACAGGGGTACTATGGCTACACCTTC. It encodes CASSQQGYYGYTF. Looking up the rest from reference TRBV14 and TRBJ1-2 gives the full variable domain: EAGVTQFPSHSVIEKGQTVTLRCDPISGHDNLYWYRRVMGKEIKFLLHFVKESKQDESGMPNNRFLAERTGGTYSTLKVQPAELEDSGVYFCASSQQGYYGYTFGSGTRLTVV.

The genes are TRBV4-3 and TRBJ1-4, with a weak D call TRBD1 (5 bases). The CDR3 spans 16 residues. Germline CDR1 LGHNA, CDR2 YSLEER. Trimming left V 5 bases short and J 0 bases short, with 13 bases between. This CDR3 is CASSRDLGATNEKLFF. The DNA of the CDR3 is TGCGCCAGCAGCAGGGACTTAGGGGCAACTAATGAAAAACTGTTTTTT.

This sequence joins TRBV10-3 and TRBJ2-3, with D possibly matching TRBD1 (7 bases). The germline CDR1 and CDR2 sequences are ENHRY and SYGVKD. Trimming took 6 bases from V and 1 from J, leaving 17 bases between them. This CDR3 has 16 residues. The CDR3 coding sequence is TGTGCCATCAGCCCACCTACAGGGGAGGGCACAGATACGCAGTATTTT. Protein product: CAISPPTGEGTDTQYF.

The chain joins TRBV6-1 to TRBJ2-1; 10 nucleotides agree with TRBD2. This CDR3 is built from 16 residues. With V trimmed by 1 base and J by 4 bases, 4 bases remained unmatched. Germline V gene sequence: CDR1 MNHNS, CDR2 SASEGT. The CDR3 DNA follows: TGTGCCAGCAGTGAAGGTAGCGGGGGGCCATACAATGAGCAGTTCTTC. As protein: CASSEGSGGPYNEQFF.

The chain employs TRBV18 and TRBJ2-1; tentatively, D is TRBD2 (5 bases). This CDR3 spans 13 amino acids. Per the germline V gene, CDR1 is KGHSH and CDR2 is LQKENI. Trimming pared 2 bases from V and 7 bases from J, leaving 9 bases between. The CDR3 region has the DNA TGTGCCAGCTCACCAAGCCAGCGGAATGAGCAGTTCTTC. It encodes CASSPSQRNEQFF.

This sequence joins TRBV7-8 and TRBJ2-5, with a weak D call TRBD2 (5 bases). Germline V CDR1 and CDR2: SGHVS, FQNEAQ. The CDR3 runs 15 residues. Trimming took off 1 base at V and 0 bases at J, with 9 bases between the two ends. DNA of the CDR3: TGTGCCAGCAGCTTAGTCGGCGGGTACCAAGAGACCCAGTACTTC. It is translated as CASSLVGGYQETQYF.